This TCR beta chain appears in the sequencing data of a study of shared clonotypes between healthy human individuals. Sequenced by immunoSEQ multiplex PCR; TCRdb stores in-frame clones only, minus some. This sample yields over 95,000 clones, of which around half are seen a single time; about 15% belongs to the top ten. With V trimmed by 4 bases and J by 6 bases, 8 bases remained unmatched. The CDR3 is made up of 14 amino acids. Germline V gene sequence: CDR1 KGHSH, CDR2 LQKENI. The sequencing sample was made of PBMCs. The chain recombines TRBV18 with TRBJ2-5; 7 nucleotides line up with TRBD1. The origin of this receptor is a woman in her thirties or forties in good health. Some clones in this sample may be carry-over from other donors' samples. The chain's CDR3 is CASSQQTGEKTQYF. The DNA of the CDR3 is TGTGCCAGCTCACAACAAACAGGGGAAAAGACCCAGTACTTC.